This T cell receptor beta chain is drawn from a study of blood T cell repertoires in COVID-19. V lost 5 bases to trimming and J lost 3 bases; unmatched junction nucleotides: 7. This CDR3 has 15 amino acids. Germline lookup yields CDR1 SNHLY and CDR2 FYNNEI. Using immunoSEQ multiplex PCR, the repertoire was profiled, and TCRdb retains in-frame clones only, with some absent. In the table there are 50,000 to 65,000 clones, over 75% of which are singletons. The sequenced sample consisted of peripheral blood. The V gene is TRBV2, the J gene TRBJ2-3; 8 positions match TRBD1. This TCR was sampled from a man between 50 and 59 years old with active COVID-19. Written as DNA, the CDR3 is TGTGCCAGCAGTTGGACAGGGTCCCTGACAGATACGCAGTATTTT. Translating gives CASSWTGSLTDTQYF. The full variable domain, completed using reference TRBV2 and TRBJ2-3, is EPEVTQTPSHQVTQMGQEVILRCVPISNHLYFYWYRQILGQKVEFLVSFYNNEISEKSEIFDDQFSVERPDGSNFTLKIRSTKLEDSAMYFCASSWTGSLTDTQYFGPGTRLTVL.